A single sample is the source of the 23 T cell receptor beta chains below, sequenced in a study of OX40 agonist ivuxolimab in advanced cancers. The method was immunoSEQ multiplex PCR; TCRdb's version includes in-frame clones alone and lacks a portion of them. The sample carries approximately 84,000 clones, approximately 86% recorded once. Here the sequenced sample was CD4+ or CD8+ T cells sorted from blood, taken in a trial of the OX40 agonist ivuxolimab. All receptors come from an adult with an advanced solid tumor such as melanoma, head and neck, liver or kidney cancer.

The chain employs TRBV10-2 and TRBJ2-2; 9 nucleotides line up with TRBD2. The germline V gene encodes CDR1 WSHSY and CDR2 SAAADI. J lost 6 bases, V lost 3 bases, and 5 bases had no gene match. The CDR3 spans 15 residues. CDR3 residues: CASSEAGGRAGELFF. The DNA for the CDR3 is TGCGCCAGCAGTGAAGCGGGAGGAAGGGCCGGGGAGCTGTTTTTT.

The chain combines TRBV28 with TRBJ2-1; TRBD1 matches 9 bases. V trimming: 6 bases; J trimming: 8 bases; junction bases outside the gene matches: 8. The germline CDR1 and CDR2 sequences are MDHEN and SYDVKM. CDR3 length: 14 amino acids. Here the CDR3 DNA reads TGTGCCAGCAGCCGTTACAGGGGGCTCGATGAGCAGTTCTTC. Protein product: CASSRYRGLDEQFF.

Of note for this clone: Germline and junction disagree at one end, which may indicate a read error. The chain combines TRBV7-7 with TRBJ2-3; D gene ambiguous. The CDR3 is made up of 13 amino acids. Germline V gene sequence: CDR1 SSHAT, CDR2 FNYEAQ (reference sequence). For the CDR3, the DNA is TGTGCTAGCAGCTTAGAACCGGAACATACGCAGTATTTT. Protein: CASSLEPEHTQYF.

J is TRBJ1-1 and V is TRBV2; D may be TRBD1 (5 bases). The germline V gene has CDR1 SNHLY and CDR2 FYNNEI. With 9 bases removed from V and 4 bases from J, the gap between germline ends came to 15 bases. This CDR3 is built from 13 residues. In DNA, the CDR3 is TGTGCCAGTAGCCCCCACGGGGGCACTGAAGCTTTCTTT. This encodes CASSPHGGTEAFF.

The chain recombines TRBV30 with TRBJ1-5, with 10 bases aligning to TRBD1. The length of the CDR3 is 16 residues. Trimming at V came to 5 bases and at J to 7 bases, leaving 14 bases not matched to a gene. Per the germline V gene, CDR1 is GTSNPN and CDR2 is SVGIG (reference sequence). The CDR3, as DNA: TGTGCCTGGGTACTCCATAGGGACAGGGGTTGCCAGCCCCAGCATTTT. Its translation: CAWVLHRDRGCQPQHF. The full variable domain, rest sourced from reference TRBV30 and TRBJ1-5, is SQTIHQWPATLVQPVGSPLSLECTVEGTSNPNLYWYRQAAGRGLQLLFYSVGIGQISSEVPQNLSASRPQDRQFILSSKKLLLSDSGFYLCAWVLHRDRGCQPQHFGDGTRLSIL.

The chain employs TRBV4-2 and TRBJ1-4; TRBD1 is a possible D gene (5 bases). Trimming took off 0 bases at V and 8 bases at J, with 16 bases between the two ends. CDR1 and CDR2 from the germline V gene are LGHNA and YNFKEQ. CDR3 length: 16 residues. CDR3 amino acids: CASSQESPAGNEKLFF. In DNA, the CDR3 is TGTGCCAGCAGCCAAGAGAGTCCTGCAGGGAACGAAAAACTGTTTTTT.

The chain combines TRBV7-3 with TRBJ2-2; no clear D gene. Germline-derived CDR1 and CDR2 are SGHTA and FQGTGA. Trimming shortened V by 6 bases and J by 4 bases, and 15 bases separated the two germline ends. The length of the CDR3 is 15 residues. CDR3 sequence: CASRRTHTGTGELFF. The CDR3, as DNA: TGTGCCAGCAGACGTACACACACCGGCACCGGGGAGCTGTTTTTT.

The table lists this clone with a count of one. This rearrangement joins TRBV18 to TRBJ1-2; D might be TRBD1 (5 bases). The CDR3 has 14 amino acids. Trimming took off 3 bases at V and 3 bases at J, with 11 bases between the two ends. CDR1 and CDR2 from the germline V gene are KGHSH and LQKENI. CDR3 DNA: TGTGCCAGCTCACCTCAAGCGGGGGACTATGGCTACACCTTC. It encodes CASSPQAGDYGYTF.

The chain couples TRBV28 to TRBJ1-5; perhaps TRBD1 as D (5 bases). Trimming removed 4 bases at V and 3 bases at J, with 16 bases between. Germline V lookup: CDR1 MDHEN, CDR2 SYDVKM. The length of the CDR3 is 16 residues. Here the CDR3 reads CASSSLYTGINQPQHF. The CDR3 DNA sequence: TGTGCCAGCAGTTCCCTTTACACAGGAATCAATCAGCCCCAGCATTTT. Complete variable domain (other parts from reference TRBV28 and TRBJ1-5): DVKVTQSSRYLVKRTGEKVFLECVQDMDHENMFWYRQDPGLGLRLIYFSYDVKMKEKGDIPEGYSVSREKKERFSLILESASTNQTSMYLCASSSLYTGINQPQHFGDGTRLSIL.

The genes are TRBV5-5 and TRBJ2-6; D unresolved. There are 16 residues in the CDR3. The V end lost 0 bases, the J end lost 0 bases, and 7 bases lay between the germline ends. Germline V lookup: CDR1 SGHKS, CDR2 YYEKEE (reference sequence). CDR3 DNA sequence: TGTGCCAGCAGCTTGGCGGTGTCCTCTGGGGCCAACGTCCTGACTTTC. The encoded protein is CASSLAVSSGANVLTF. Combining the CDR3 with reference TRBV5-5 and TRBJ2-6 gives the whole variable domain DAGVTQSPTHLIKTRGQQVTLRCSPISGHKSVSWYQQVLGQGPQFIFQYYEKEERGRGNFPDRFSARQFPNYSSELNVNALLLGDSALYLCASSLAVSSGANVLTFGAGSRLTVL.

V gene TRBV28 combines with J gene TRBJ1-5; D gene ambiguous. V lost 2 bases and J 7 bases, leaving 12 bases between the germline ends. Germline CDR1 reads MDHEN; CDR2 reads SYDVKM. The CDR3 is 14 amino acids. As DNA, the CDR3 is TGTGCCAGCAGTTTAGGCGCCCGCGGCCAGCCCCAGCATTTT. Translation: CASSLGARGQPQHF.

This clone has just a few counts. The rearrangement joins TRBV7-3 to TRBJ1-1; no firm D call. The CDR3 contains 14 residues. Germline V gene sequence: CDR1 SGHTA, CDR2 FQGTGA. V lost 0 bases, J lost 3 bases, and 8 bases lay in between. The CDR3 protein is CASSLTGRDTEAFF. For the CDR3, the DNA is TGTGCCAGCAGCTTAACAGGCCGCGACACTGAAGCTTTCTTT.

This chain joins TRBV10-3 and TRBJ2-7; D gene ambiguous. The germline gives CDR1 ENHRY, CDR2 SYGVKD. V was clipped by 2 bases and J by 3 bases, with 8 bases between them. The CDR3 runs 13 residues. CDR3 sequence reads: CAISEGPSYEQYF. CDR3 DNA sequence: TGTGCCATCAGTGAGGGTCCGAGCTACGAGCAGTACTTC.

The chain links TRBV29-1 to TRBJ1-1; D is unclear. Trimming left V 1 base short and J 2 bases short, with 8 bases between. Germline V gene sequence: CDR1 SQVTM, CDR2 ANQGSEA. The CDR3 contains 13 residues. The CDR3: CSVEVSHNTEAFF. The CDR3 region has the DNA TGCAGCGTTGAAGTTTCTCATAACACTGAAGCTTTCTTT. The full variable domain, in which reference TRBV29-1 and TRBJ1-1 provide the parts outside the CDR3, is SAVISQKPSRDICQRGTSLTIQCQVDSQVTMMFWYRQQPGQSLTLIATANQGSEATYESGFVIDKFPISRPNLTFSTLTVSNMSPEDSSIYLCSVEVSHNTEAFFGQGTRLTVV.

This clone was seen just once. The chain combines TRBV28 with TRBJ2-7; D possibly corresponds to TRBD1 (6 bases). The CDR3 is 14 amino acids. The ends were cut back, 6 bases at V and 2 bases at J, with 14 bases in the middle. CDR1 MDHEN and CDR2 SYDVKM come from the germline V gene. The CDR3 sequence is CASRGQTGPYEQYF. DNA of the CDR3: TGTGCCAGCAGGGGGCAGACAGGTCCCTACGAGCAGTACTTC.

The rearrangement uses TRBV29-1 and TRBJ1-2; 8 bases line up with TRBD1. With V trimmed by 7 bases and J by 6 bases, 4 bases remained unmatched. This CDR3 is 11 amino acids long. CDR1 SQVTM and CDR2 ANQGSEA come from the germline V gene. The CDR3 sequence is CSALTGDGYTF. CDR3 nucleotide sequence: TGCAGCGCTTTGACAGGGGATGGCTACACCTTC.

The genes are TRBV15 and TRBJ2-5; the match to TRBD2 covers 12 bases. The better agreement between TRBJ2-7 and the DNA end casts doubt on the J call. This CDR3 has 19 residues. Germline V CDR1 and CDR2: LNHNV, YYDKDF (reference sequence). CDR3 coding DNA: TGTGCCACCAGCAGAGACCTAGCGGGGGGGATTCTCTCCTCATACGAGCAGTACTTC. Protein: CATSRDLAGGILSSYEQYF.

V gene TRBV7-8 combines with J gene TRBJ2-1; 7 bases match TRBD2. The CDR3 consists of 18 residues. CDR1 and CDR2 (germline): SGHVS, FQNEAQ. The junction had 16 bases not matched to a gene; V was cut back by 4 bases and J by 4 bases. The DNA for the CDR3 is TGTGCCAGCAGCTCGAGAAGGTTTGCGGGGGTCTCTTACAATGAGCAGTTCTTC. This gives the protein CASSSRRFAGVSYNEQFF.

The chain uses TRBV14 and TRBJ2-3; no definite D call. V dropped 1 base and J dropped 2 bases, with 13 bases sitting between them. Per the germline V gene, CDR1 is SGHDN and CDR2 is FVKESK. This CDR3 region has 16 residues. The CDR3 loop reads CASSQALGPDTDTQYF. The CDR3 DNA sequence: TGTGCCAGCAGCCAAGCCTTAGGTCCAGACACAGATACGCAGTATTTT. The full variable domain, completed using reference TRBV14 and TRBJ2-3, is EAGVTQFPSHSVIEKGQTVTLRCDPISGHDNLYWYRRVMGKEIKFLLHFVKESKQDESGMPNNRFLAERTGGTYSTLKVQPAELEDSGVYFCASSQALGPDTDTQYFGPGTRLTVL.

The V and J genes are TRBV7-6 and TRBJ1-1, with 10 bases identical to TRBD1. The CDR3 length is 14 residues. The germline CDR1 and CDR2 sequences are SGHVS and FNYEAQ. With V trimmed by 6 bases and J by 4 bases, 5 bases remained unmatched. In DNA, the CDR3 is TGTGCCAGCAGTTACGGACAGGGGGTCACTGAAGCTTTCTTT. Protein: CASSYGQGVTEAFF. The full variable domain, in which reference TRBV7-6 and TRBJ1-1 provide the parts outside the CDR3, is GAGVSQSPRYKVTKRGQDVALRCDPISGHVSLYWYRQALGQGPEFLTYFNYEAQQDKSGLPNDRFSAERPEGSISTLTIQRTEQRDSAMYRCASSYGQGVTEAFFGQGTRLTVV.

The V and J genes are TRBV19 and TRBJ2-1; 7 positions agree with TRBD1. This CDR3 is built from 12 residues. V dropped 3 bases and J dropped 8; count of bases not matched to a gene: 1. Germline CDR1 reads LNHDA; CDR2 reads SQIVND (reference sequence). In DNA form, the CDR3 reads TGTGCCAGTAGTATTGGACAGGATGAGCAGTTCTTC. Its protein is CASSIGQDEQFF.

The chain is built from TRBV5-1 and TRBJ2-7; D may match TRBD1 or TRBD2 (7 bases each). V lost 4 bases, J lost 6 bases, and 17 bases lay in between. The CDR3 runs to 14 residues. The V gene's germline CDR1 is SGHRS and CDR2 YFSETQ. CDR3 in amino acids: CASSVDREGTEQYF. The DNA for the CDR3 is TGCGCCAGCAGCGTAGACAGGGAGGGTACCGAGCAGTACTTC.

This rearrangement joins TRBV6-5 to TRBJ2-3; perhaps D is TRBD1 or TRBD2 (5 bases each). Germline V CDR1 and CDR2: MNHEY, SVGAGI. This CDR3 is 15 amino acids long. The V end lost 5 bases, the J end lost 5 bases, and 17 bases lay between the germline ends. CDR3 protein: CASSVRDQSGDTQYF. CDR3 bases: TGTGCCAGCAGTGTCCGGGACCAAAGCGGAGATACGCAGTATTTT.